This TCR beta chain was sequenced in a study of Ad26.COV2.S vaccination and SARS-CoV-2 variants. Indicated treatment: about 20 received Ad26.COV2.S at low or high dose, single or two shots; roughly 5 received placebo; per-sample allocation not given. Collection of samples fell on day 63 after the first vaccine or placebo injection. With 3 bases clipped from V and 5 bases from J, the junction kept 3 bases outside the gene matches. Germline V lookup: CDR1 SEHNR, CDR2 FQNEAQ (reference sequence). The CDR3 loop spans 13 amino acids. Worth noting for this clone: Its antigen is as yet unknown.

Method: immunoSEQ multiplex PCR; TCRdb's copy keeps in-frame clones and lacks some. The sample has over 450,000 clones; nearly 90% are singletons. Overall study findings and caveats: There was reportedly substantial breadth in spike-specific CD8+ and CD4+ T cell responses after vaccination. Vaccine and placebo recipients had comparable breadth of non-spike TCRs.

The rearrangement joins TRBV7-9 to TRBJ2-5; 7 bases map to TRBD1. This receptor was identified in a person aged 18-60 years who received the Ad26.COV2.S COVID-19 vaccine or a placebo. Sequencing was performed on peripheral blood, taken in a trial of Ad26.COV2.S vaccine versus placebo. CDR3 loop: CASSLDRPETQYF. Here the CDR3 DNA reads TGTGCCAGCAGCTTGGACAGGCCCGAGACCCAGTACTTC.